What follows are 32 T cell receptor beta chains derived from one specimen sequenced in a study of T cells after yellow fever vaccination. In TCRdb, the 5' RACE reads were re-called with MiXCR into one record per CDR3 protein. This sample has over 110,000 distinct CDR3 sequences, with 7% to 9% found just once. Sequencing used CD4+ T cells sorted from PBMCs, obtained 5 days after the yellow fever booster vaccination. These receptors came from a man aged 25 to 45 who received the YFV17D yellow fever vaccine.

This clonotype came up a few times. The gene calls are TRBV7-9 and TRBJ2-7; D uncertain. V was pared by 5 bases and J by 6 bases, with 14 bases between. Per germline, CDR1 SEHNR and CDR2 FQNEAQ (reference sequence). The CDR3 has 13 amino acids. The CDR3 protein is CASSTNIRAEQYF. The CDR3 nucleotides read TGTGCCAGCAGCACCAACATTAGGGCCGAGCAGTACTTC.

The table lists this clonotype with many counts. This rearrangement joins TRBV20-1 to TRBJ2-7; D is unresolved. Looked up from germline, CDR1 is DFQATT and CDR2 is SNEGSKA (reference sequence). V was trimmed by 6 bases and J by 0 bases, leaving 9 bases between them. The length of the CDR3 is 12 residues. CDR3 sequence (DNA): TGCAGTGCAAGGTATAACTCCTACGAGCAGTACTTC. Its translation: CSARYNSYEQYF.

The chain joins TRBV7-9 to TRBJ2-1; 8 positions agree with TRBD2. Trimming took 1 base from V and 4 from J; bases not matched to a gene: 6. CDR3 length: 16 amino acids. Germline values: CDR1 SEHNR, CDR2 FQNEAQ (reference sequence). This chain's CDR3 is CASSLGSGSGYNEQFF. The CDR3 coding sequence is TGTGCCAGCAGCTTAGGGAGCGGGAGTGGATACAATGAGCAGTTCTTC.

At least ten counts were recorded for this clonotype. V usage is TRBV15 and J usage is TRBJ2-3; TRBD1 agrees at 7 bases. CDR3 size: 17 residues. In germline, CDR1 is LNHNV, CDR2 YYDKDF (reference sequence). The V gene end was trimmed by 1 base and the J gene end by 1 base; junction bases not matched to a gene: 8. The CDR3 DNA follows: TGTGCCACCAGCAGAGGCCACAGGGGAGATCGCACAGATACGCAGTATTTT. This sequence encodes CATSRGHRGDRTDTQYF.

The sample holds many counts of this clonotype. The chain is built from TRBV10-3 and TRBJ2-2; 8 bases agree with TRBD2. CDR1 ENHRY and CDR2 SYGVKD come from the germline V gene. The ends lost 8 bases at V and 6 bases at J; junction bases unmatched: 11. The CDR3 is 15 residues long. The CDR3: CAIGPGTSFAGELFF. The DNA for the CDR3 is TGTGCCATCGGACCCGGGACTAGTTTCGCCGGGGAGCTGTTTTTT.

Ten or more counts support this clonotype. This chain joins TRBV20-1 and TRBJ2-5, with 8 nucleotides matching TRBD1. With 6 bases clipped from V and 5 bases from J, the junction kept 11 bases outside the gene matches. CDR1 is DFQATT and CDR2 is SNEGSKA in the germline V gene (reference sequence). The CDR3 has 14 amino acids. The CDR3 is CSAPNRGTGETQYF. The DNA of the CDR3 is TGCAGTGCACCGAACAGGGGGACGGGCGAGACCCAGTACTTC.

This clonotype was seen repeatedly, ten times or more. This chain connects TRBV20-1 to TRBJ2-7; possibly TRBD1 for D (6 bases). Between the trimmed V and J ends, which lost 7 bases and 3 bases, there was a span of 13 bases. The CDR3 has 12 amino acids. Germline CDR1 DFQATT, CDR2 SNEGSKA (reference sequence). CDR3 sequence: CSGGQNYYEQYF. The CDR3 DNA reads as TGCAGTGGTGGACAGAATTACTACGAGCAGTACTTC.

This clonotype was seen at least ten times. J is TRBJ1-2 and V is TRBV6-2 or TRBV6-3; D gene unclear. Trimming cost V 2 bases and J 6 bases, with 10 bases left between them. The V gene's germline CDR1 is MNHEY and CDR2 SVGEGT. CDR3 length equals 13 residues. CDR3 region: CASSYSLTNGYTF. CDR3 DNA sequence: TGTGCCAGCAGTTACAGTTTGACGAATGGCTACACCTTC.

V usage is TRBV20-1 and J usage is TRBJ1-4; no reliable D call. CDR3 size: 11 residues. Germline V gene sequence: CDR1 DFQATT, CDR2 SNEGSKA (reference sequence). V was cut by 6 bases and J by 15 bases, with 17 bases left in between. In DNA form, the CDR3 reads TGCAGTGCAAACCTCCCGGGAAATATGTTTTTT. It is translated as CSANLPGNMFF.

This clonotype was observed at least ten times. The rearrangement links TRBV7-2 to TRBJ2-3, with TRBD1 matching 8 bases. Germline-derived CDR1 and CDR2 are SGHTA and FQGNSA. CDR3 length equals 16 residues. The J segment lost 5 bases and the V segment lost 3 bases, leaving 10 bases of the junction unmatched. CDR3 protein: CASSFLSRGRGDTQYF. CDR3 nucleotides: TGTGCCAGCAGCTTCTTATCCAGGGGGCGCGGAGATACGCAGTATTTT.

Regarding this clonotype: This clone may be a read error of a much larger clone one base away. The CDR3 region is CASSLESTVVHKQYF. DNA for the CDR3: TGTGCCAGCAGCTTGGAGTCTACAGTCGTCCACAAGCAGTACTTC. This chain links TRBV7-2 with TRBJ2-7; D is ambiguous. Trimming removed 3 bases at V and 8 bases at J, with 20 bases between. The CDR3 spans 15 residues. Per germline, CDR1 SGHTA and CDR2 FQGNSA.

This clonotype came up many times. The J gene is TRBJ2-5, the V gene TRBV18; D uncertain. V lost 4 bases, J lost 4 bases, and 7 bases lay in between. CDR3 length equals 12 residues. Germline loops: CDR1 KGHSH, CDR2 LQKENI. The chain's CDR3 is CASSQKPETQYF. For the CDR3, the DNA is TGTGCCAGCTCACAGAAGCCAGAGACCCAGTACTTC.

This clonotype was detected many times. The V and J genes are TRBV15 and TRBJ2-2; D unresolved. The V gene's germline CDR1 is LNHNV and CDR2 YYDKDF (reference sequence). CDR3 length equals 12 residues. V lost 5 bases and J lost 6, with 7 bases in between. The CDR3 protein is CATSRAAGELFF. The CDR3 DNA reads TGTGCCACCAGCCGAGCAGCCGGGGAGCTGTTTTTT. Full variable domain (outside the CDR3, taken from reference TRBV15 and TRBJ2-2): DAMVIQNPRYQVTQFGKPVTLSCSQTLNHNVMYWYQQKSSQAPKLLFHYYDKDFNNEADTPDNFQSRRPNTSFCFLDIRSPGLGDTAMYLCATSRAAGELFFGEGSRLTVL.

About this clonotype: It may be a read error: a sequence one base away is much more abundant. The chain recombines TRBV5-1 with TRBJ2-5; TRBD1 is a possible D gene (5 bases). The V and J ends lost 1 base and 0 bases respectively, with 7 bases between them. The CDR3 sequence is 14 residues long. CDR1 and CDR2 from the germline V gene are SGHRS and YFSETQ. This CDR3 reads CASSLMGHQETQYF. CDR3 DNA: TGCGCCAGCAGCTTGATGGGGCACCAAGAGACCCAGTACTTC.

The chain combines TRBV4-2 with TRBJ2-1; D is uncertain. V was pared by 4 bases and J by 3 bases, with 13 bases between. This CDR3 spans 15 amino acids. CDR1 is LGHNA, CDR2 YNFKEQ, per germline. The CDR3 bases are TGTGCCAGCAGCCCGCGCGGAGTTGGCTACAATGAGCAGTTCTTC. This encodes CASSPRGVGYNEQFF.

This clonotype was recorded at least ten times. The chain links TRBV12-3 or TRBV12-4 to TRBJ2-1, with D unclear. The CDR3 totals 12 residues. Trimming removed 6 bases from V and 10 bases from J, with 13 bases in between. The DNA of the CDR3 is TGTGCCAGCAGCTCCGGCGCGAGGGAGCAGTTCTTC. It codes for CASSSGAREQFF.

Ten or more counts support this clonotype. The chain joins TRBV28 to TRBJ2-7, with 8 nucleotides matching TRBD2. With V trimmed by 7 bases and J by 4 bases, 21 bases remained unmatched. CDR3 length equals 18 residues. In germline, CDR1 is MDHEN, CDR2 SYDVKM. The CDR3 spells CASKGTPGSSGKVYEQYF. CDR3 sequence (DNA): TGTGCCAGCAAGGGGACACCGGGCAGTAGCGGGAAGGTATACGAGCAGTACTTC.

This clonotype occurred many times. V and J are TRBV7-2 and TRBJ2-3; D remains ambiguous. The V and J ends lost 5 bases and 0 bases respectively, with 9 bases between them. The CDR3 loop spans 14 amino acids. In germline, CDR1 is SGHTA, CDR2 FQGNSA. CDR3 in amino acids: CASSTTGSTDTQYF. The CDR3 DNA sequence: TGTGCCAGCAGCACGACTGGGAGCACAGATACGCAGTATTTT.

The rearrangement links TRBV10-2 to TRBJ2-7; TRBD2 agrees at 8 bases. CDR3 length: 14 residues. Germline CDR1 is WSHSY and CDR2 is SAAADI. Germline trimming cut 4 bases from V and 4 bases from J; bases unmatched to any gene: 6. The CDR3 coding sequence is TGCGCCAGCAGTGTGGCGGGACTAGAATACGAGCAGTACTTC. Encoded protein: CASSVAGLEYEQYF.

This clonotype was detected ten times or more. The chain combines TRBV5-4 with TRBJ2-1; TRBD2 agrees at 13 bases. The V gene's germline CDR1 is SGHNT and CDR2 YYREEE (reference sequence). Unmatched junction bases numbered 5, after V lost 3 bases and J lost 8 bases. This CDR3 comprises 15 residues. CDR3 sequence reads: CASSSGTSGIDEQFF. CDR3 DNA sequence: TGTGCCAGCAGCTCCGGGACTAGCGGGATTGATGAGCAGTTCTTC.

This clonotype was detected ten times or more. The rearrangement links TRBV30 to TRBJ2-2; D uncertain. Trimming took 1 base from V and 3 from J, leaving 15 bases between them. The CDR3 sequence is 16 residues long. In germline, CDR1 is GTSNPN, CDR2 SVGIG (reference sequence). The CDR3 sequence is CAWSGSQVSDTGELFF. In nucleotides, the CDR3 is TGTGCCTGGAGTGGTTCCCAGGTGTCGGACACCGGGGAGCTGTTTTTT.

This clonotype was observed at least ten times. This chain joins TRBV11-2 and TRBJ2-7; 7 bases line up with TRBD1. V lost 3 bases, J lost 4 bases, and 9 bases stayed unmatched. The CDR3 length is 15 residues. Looked up from germline, CDR1 is SGHAT and CDR2 is FQNNGV. The CDR3 bases are TGTGCCAGCAGCTTCGGACCAGGGGGTACGTACGAGCAGTACTTC. As protein: CASSFGPGGTYEQYF.

This clonotype has a count of ten or more. V usage is TRBV6-2 or TRBV6-3 and J usage is TRBJ1-1; TRBD1 might be the D (6 bases). This CDR3 is 17 amino acids long. The germline V and J ends were trimmed by 0 bases and 1 base, with 15 bases remaining between them. Germline V gene lookup returns CDR1 MNHEY and CDR2 SVGEGT. As DNA, the CDR3 is TGTGCCAGCAGTTACTCGCAAACGGGACATACGAACACTGAAGCTTTCTTT. It codes for CASSYSQTGHTNTEAFF.

CDR3 bases: TGTGCCAGCAGCCCCCTCGGAGCAGGGGGCTCCTACAATGAGCAGTTCTTC. It specifies CASSPLGAGGSYNEQFF. The V gene is TRBV7-2, the J gene TRBJ2-1; the match to TRBD1 covers 7 bases. The germline V gene has CDR1 SGHTA and CDR2 FQGNSA. CDR3 length: 17 residues. V lost 5 bases, J lost 0 bases, and 10 bases stayed unmatched. The variable domain in full, with the rest retrieved from reference TRBV7-2 and TRBJ2-1, is GAGVSQSPSNKVTEKGKDVELRCDPISGHTALYWYRQSLGQGLEFLIYFQGNSAPDKSGLPSDRFSAERTGGSVSTLTIQRTQQEDSAVYLCASSPLGAGGSYNEQFFGPGTRLTVL.

This clonotype occurred many times. The chain links TRBV5-1 to TRBJ2-7; 8 bases line up with TRBD1. The junction had 5 bases not matched to a gene; V was cut back by 1 base and J by 2 bases. Germline lookup yields CDR1 SGHRS and CDR2 YFSETQ. This CDR3 has 15 amino acids. CDR3 sequence reads: CASSLQGANAYEQYF. CDR3 coding DNA: TGCGCCAGCAGCTTGCAGGGGGCCAACGCCTACGAGCAGTACTTC. Using reference TRBV5-1 and TRBJ2-7 for the parts outside the CDR3, the full variable domain is KAGVTQTPRYLIKTRGQQVTLSCSPISGHRSVSWYQQTPGQGLQFLFEYFSETQRNKGNFPGRFSGRQFSNSRSEMNVSTLELGDSALYLCASSLQGANAYEQYFGPGTRLTVT.

The V and J genes are TRBV12-3 or TRBV12-4 and TRBJ1-2; maybe TRBD1 (6 bases). V was pared by 6 bases and J by 3 bases, with 14 bases between. The CDR3 covers 14 residues. The CDR3, as DNA: TGTGCCAGCAGCGGGCTAGGGGGGGACTATGGCTACACCTTC. Amino acids: CASSGLGGDYGYTF.

Comment on this clonotype: The junction departs from the called germline gene at one end, perhaps through a read error. The chain joins TRBV18 to TRBJ1-4, with D possibly matching TRBD1 (6 bases). Germline V lookup: CDR1 KGHSH, CDR2 LQKENI. The CDR3 spans 15 residues. DNA of the CDR3: TGTACCAGCTCACTACAGGGAAGTATGGACAGAAAACTGTTTTTT. Translated: CTSSLQGSMDRKLFF.

This clonotype was seen once. An end of the junction does not agree with germline; a read error may underlie this. The rearrangement joins TRBV6-6 to TRBJ1-5; no clear D. From germline, CDR1 is MNHNY and CDR2 SVGAGI (reference sequence). The CDR3 consists of 12 residues. This CDR3 is CARSSGPLPQHF. CDR3 DNA sequence: TGTGCCAGGAGTTCCGGCCCGCTGCCCCAGCATTTT.

Ten or more counts support this clonotype. The V call is TRBV5-1, the J call TRBJ2-1; D remains unclear. The germline V and J ends were trimmed by 5 bases and 4 bases, with 10 bases remaining between them. Germline values: CDR1 SGHRS, CDR2 YFSETQ. The CDR3 extends over 13 amino acids. The CDR3 here is CASRGNEYNEQFF. The CDR3 DNA sequence: TGCGCCAGCAGGGGGAATGAATACAATGAGCAGTTCTTC.

This clonotype was observed many times. The chain carries TRBV6-1 and TRBJ2-7; 8 nucleotides line up with TRBD1. CDR1 and CDR2 from the germline V gene are MNHNS and SASEGT. CDR3 length equals 14 residues. V dropped 4 bases and J dropped 2; count of bases not matched to a gene: 4. The CDR3 region has the DNA TGTGCCAGCAGTGGGACAGGGAGGCCCTACGAGCAGTACTTC. This gives the protein CASSGTGRPYEQYF.

At least ten counts were recorded for this clonotype. The V gene is TRBV3-1, the J gene TRBJ2-1, with D unresolved. From germline, CDR1 is LGHDT and CDR2 YNNKEL (reference sequence). This CDR3 comprises 10 residues. The CDR3 spells CATGPQGQFF. As DNA, the CDR3 is TGTGCTACCGGACCCCAAGGGCAGTTCTTC.

In this sample, this clonotype turned up a few times. This chain connects TRBV7-9 to TRBJ2-5; D ambiguous. V was clipped by 5 bases and J by 5 bases, with 18 bases between them. This CDR3 has 15 residues. CDR1 is SEHNR and CDR2 is FQNEAQ in the germline V gene (reference sequence). CDR3 nucleotide sequence: TGTGCCAGCAGCATTGCCTTAAATAGGGATGAGACCCAGTACTTC. Protein product: CASSIALNRDETQYF. The variable domain in full, with the rest retrieved from reference TRBV7-9 and TRBJ2-5, is DTGVSQNPRHKITKRGQNVTFRCDPISEHNRLYWYRQTLGQGPEFLTYFQNEAQLEKSRLLSDRFSAERPKGSFSTLEIQRTEQGDSAMYLCASSIALNRDETQYFGPGTRLLVL.